This T cell receptor beta chain derives from a study of Ad26.COV2.S vaccination and SARS-CoV-2 variants (dated by TCRdb to about 2021). In the study overall: Donors in the vaccine arm were drawn from COV1001, a multicentre, randomized, double-blind, placebo-controlled phase I-IIa trial testing Ad26.COV2.S in healthy adults. Ad26.COV2.S was administered intramuscularly at 5 x 10^10 or 1 x 10^11 viral particles, either as a single shot or as two shots given 56 days apart. Sequencing of the TCRbeta repertoire served to evaluate the specificity and breadth of SARS-CoV-2-reactive T cell receptors following Ad26.COV2.S vaccination. A total of 32 samples were included in the TCR-sequenced set, comprising around 20 Ad26.COV2.S vaccine recipients, 5 placebo recipients and 8 SARS-CoV-2 convalescent individuals. Trial participants were randomized into five groups of five, in which low-dose or high-dose Ad26.COV2.S was given once or twice, or placebo was given on both occasions. Investigators did not know the trial group allocation while performing experiments and assessing outcomes.

TCRbeta CDR3 regions were sequenced with the immunoSEQ Assay. After extraction, genomic DNA underwent amplification by bias-controlled multiplex PCR, followed by high-throughput sequencing. As for the authors' bioinformatics: To quantify the absolute abundance of every unique TCRbeta CDR3 region, sequences were collapsed and filtered. T cell fraction was estimated by normalizing TCRbeta template counts to usable DNA, with usable DNA measured through amplification of reference genes found in all nucleated cells. Repertoire TCRs were annotated as SARS-CoV-2-specific by exact matching of V gene, CDR3 amino acid sequence and J gene to a known reactive TCR set. The reference SARS-CoV-2 TCR set was derived from MIRA and filtered for enrichment in COVID-19-positive ImmuneCODE repertoires, a step that removed public or cross-reactive TCRs. Based on the MIRA antigens, annotated TCRs were further analysed at the level of specific ORF or position within ORF. Breadth was defined as the number of annotated unique rearrangements divided by the total number of unique productive rearrangements, and depth was defined as the summed frequency of the annotated unique rearrangements. Group comparisons of TCR breadth used two-sided Wilcoxon rank-sum tests. TCRdb carries this immuneACCESS record with in-frame sequences only. Its versions omit some clonotypes, under half of them owing to an unresolved V gene in the studies checked, with the rest unexplained. Clonal size and the V and J genes are those of that table, whereas D and trimming came from the DNA. The sample table shows 350,000 to 500,000 clones, and around 90% are seen once. The ten largest clones take up about 4.4% of the sample.

This specimen's treatment or condition label, per the study, means: around 19 received Ad26.COV2.S at low or high dose, single or two shots; 5 received placebo; per-sample allocation not given. Repertoires of vaccine and placebo recipients were sequenced from samples collected on day 63 after the first injection. Between 29 July and 7 August 2020, Cohort 1b enrolled about two dozen adults aged 18-55 years at one site in Boston, USA. Ad26.COV2.S consisted of a replication-incompetent adenovirus type 26 vector by which a prefusion-stabilized SARS-CoV-2 spike protein from the original Wuhan strain was expressed. About this clone itself: Its antigen is unknown. Qualities for individual bases were not recorded, and no much larger clone is one base off.

As encoded in the germline V gene, CDR1 is SGHTA while CDR2 is FQGTGA. V drops 5 bases and J drops 2 bases, leaving 16 bases in between. The CDR3 covers 15 residues, taking in both the cysteine and the phenylalanine. Left in the record is the CDR3 DNA by itself, 45 bases read in frame from the first base. Broader findings and caveats from the paper: The authors noted that the TCR breadth and depth analyses may have underestimated total T cell responses. The study lacked the statistical power to compare responses across vaccine doses or regimens. Comparable non-spike TCR breadth was observed between vaccine and placebo recipients, consistent with only spike being contained in the vaccine. Substantial breadth of spike-specific CD8+ and CD4+ T cell responses was reported after vaccination. Compared with placebo recipients, Ad26.COV2.S recipients showed higher spike-specific TCR breadth (P = 0.0014).

The sample was peripheral blood, taken in a trial of Ad26.COV2.S vaccine versus placebo. The V and J genes are TRBV7-3 and TRBJ2-7; the D match is possibly TRBD1 or TRBD2, with 5 bases aligned in each. This TCR was sampled from a person between 18 and 65 years old who received the Ad26.COV2.S COVID-19 vaccine or a placebo. CDR3 loop: CASSRDATPAYEQYF. In nucleotides, the sequence is TGTGCCAGCAGCCGGGACGCCACTCCAGCCTACGAGCAGTACTTC.